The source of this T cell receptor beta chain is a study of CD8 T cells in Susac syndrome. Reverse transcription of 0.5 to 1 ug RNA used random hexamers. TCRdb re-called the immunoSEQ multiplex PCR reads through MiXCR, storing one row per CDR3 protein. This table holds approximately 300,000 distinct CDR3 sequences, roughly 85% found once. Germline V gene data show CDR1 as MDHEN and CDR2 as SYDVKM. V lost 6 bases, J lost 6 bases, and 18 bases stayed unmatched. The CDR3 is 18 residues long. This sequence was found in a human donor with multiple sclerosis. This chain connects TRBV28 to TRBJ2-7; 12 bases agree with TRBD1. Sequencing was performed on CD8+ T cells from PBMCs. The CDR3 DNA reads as TGTGCCAGCAGCCTGACCGACGGGACAGGGGGCCAGAGAAGCGAGCAGTACTTC. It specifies CASSLTDGTGGQRSEQYF.